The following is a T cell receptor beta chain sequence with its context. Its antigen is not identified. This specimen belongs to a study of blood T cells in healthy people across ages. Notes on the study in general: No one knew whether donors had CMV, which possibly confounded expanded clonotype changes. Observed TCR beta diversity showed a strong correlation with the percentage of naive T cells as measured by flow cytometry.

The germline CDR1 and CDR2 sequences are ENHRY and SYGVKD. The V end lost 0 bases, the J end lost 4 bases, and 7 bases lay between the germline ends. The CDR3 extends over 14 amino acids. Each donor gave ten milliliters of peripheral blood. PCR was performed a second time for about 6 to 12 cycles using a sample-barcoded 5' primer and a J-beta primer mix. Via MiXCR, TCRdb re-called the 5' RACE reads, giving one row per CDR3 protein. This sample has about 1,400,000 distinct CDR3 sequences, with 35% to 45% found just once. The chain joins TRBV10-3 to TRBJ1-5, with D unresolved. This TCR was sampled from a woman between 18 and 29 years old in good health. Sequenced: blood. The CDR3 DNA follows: TGTGCCATCAGTGAGTCGTCGACTAATCAGCCCCAGCATTTT. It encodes CAISESSTNQPQHF.